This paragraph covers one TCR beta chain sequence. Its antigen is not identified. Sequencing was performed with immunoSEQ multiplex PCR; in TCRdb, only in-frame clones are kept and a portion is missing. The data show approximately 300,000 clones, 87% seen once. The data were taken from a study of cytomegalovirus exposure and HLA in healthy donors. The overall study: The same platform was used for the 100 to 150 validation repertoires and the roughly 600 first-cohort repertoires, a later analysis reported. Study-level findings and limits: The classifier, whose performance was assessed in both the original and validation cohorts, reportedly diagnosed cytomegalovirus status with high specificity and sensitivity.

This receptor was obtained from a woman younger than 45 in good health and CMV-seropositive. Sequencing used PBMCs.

In nucleotides, the CDR3 is TGTGCCAGCAGCCAAGATCAAGGGACAGAGGGAAACATTCAGTACTTC. Encoded protein: CASSQDQGTEGNIQYF. The chain combines TRBV4-2 with TRBJ2-4; TRBD1 matches at 7 bases. This CDR3 contains 16 residues. Germline V CDR1 and CDR2: LGHNA, YNFKEQ. Germline trimming cut 0 bases from V and 6 bases from J; bases unmatched to any gene: 8.